These T cell receptor beta chains were read from a single sample in a study of T-cell memory formation after mild COVID-19. TCRdb recomputed calls from the 5' RACE reads with MiXCR, one row per CDR3 protein. The data hold 140,000 to 150,000 distinct CDR3 sequences, with roughly a quarter observed a single time. The sample comprised PBMCs or a T cell subset sorted from them (not recorded which). Receptors were obtained from an adult woman who had mild COVID-19 (a few samples of this study predate the infection). Cell type and time point are not known. CDR3s include the opening cysteine and the closing phenylalanine or tryptophan. A D gene is named only where the DNA matches it firmly. For some rows the clone size is stated as once, few or many, or as a class when expanded; others skip it.

TGTGCCAGCAGCGCAGTCGCGAACACCGGGGAGCTGTTTTTT,CASSAVANTGELFF,few,TRBJ2-2,14,-,TRBV7-8
TGTGCCAGCAGCCATGAGGGGGTCTACAATGAGCAGTTCTTC,CASSHEGVYNEQFF,-,TRBJ2-1,14,-,TRBV2
TGTGCCAGCAGTGTAGCCAGCGCTGCAACTAATGAAAAACTGTTTTTT,CASSVASAATNEKLFF,few,TRBJ1-4,16,-,TRBV2
TGTGCCAGCAGCTTAACACTCGAGGGGTACGAGCAGTACTTC,CASSLTLEGYEQYF,-,TRBJ2-7,14,-,TRBV7-9
TGTGCCAGCAGCTCGACCTCCTCGCCAACTAGCGGGAGTTCAAGGGGGACAGATACGCAGTATTTT,CASSSTSSPTSGSSRGTDTQYF,few,TRBJ2-3,22,TRBD2,TRBV5-6
TGTGCCAGCAGCCTACTGGTGGACAGGGAAAGTGAAAAACTGTTTTTT,CASSLLVDRESEKLFF,-,TRBJ1-4,16,TRBD1,TRBV7-8
TGTGCCAGCAGTTACGCGGACAGGCCGCGGAATGAGCAGTTCTTC,CASSYADRPRNEQFF,-,TRBJ2-1,15,TRBD1,TRBV6-5
TGTGCCAGCAGCCCGCAGGGGGACGAGCAGTACTTC,CASSPQGDEQYF,few,TRBJ2-7,12,TRBD1,TRBV3-1
TGTGCCAGCAGCGAGTCCGGACTAGCGGGACTTGAGCAGTTCTTC,CASSESGLAGLEQFF,few,TRBJ2-1,15,TRBD2,TRBV9
TGCGCCAGCAGCTTGGGGACAGGACTCTCCTACGAGCAGTACTTC,CASSLGTGLSYEQYF,few,TRBJ2-7,15,TRBD1,TRBV5-1
TGCAGCGTTGACTCAGAAGGGACCTACGAGCAGTACTTC,CSVDSEGTYEQYF,-,TRBJ2-7,13,-,TRBV29-1
TGTGCCAGCAGCCGGGGGGATGGGGATCGGCATGAGCAGTTCTTC,CASSRGDGDRHEQFF,-,TRBJ2-1,15,TRBD2,TRBV12-3/TRBV12-4